Shown below are 28 T cell receptor beta chains from a single sample sequenced in a study of cytomegalovirus exposure and HLA in healthy donors. Vbeta (60) and Jbeta (13) primers were used in the PCR. Some clones are missing from TCRdb's copy, which holds only in-frame ones; the method was immunoSEQ multiplex PCR. This sample has about 100,000 clones, with roughly 75% found just once. Sequenced: PBMCs. The receptor source for this set is a woman between 55 and 75 years old in good health and CMV-seronegative.

V gene TRBV19 combines with J gene TRBJ2-7; 7 nucleotides line up with TRBD2. Germline CDR1 reads LNHDA; CDR2 reads SQIVND (reference sequence). The CDR3 is 16 amino acids. J gave up 0 bases and V 5 bases, and 10 bases lay outside the gene matches. CDR3 residues: CASSSPSGDSSYEQYF. CDR3 DNA sequence: TGTGCCAGTAGTTCCCCGAGCGGGGATAGCTCCTACGAGCAGTACTTC.

V and J are TRBV19 and TRBJ2-1; possible D gene TRBD1, 5 bases. Germline V gene data show CDR1 as LNHDA and CDR2 as SQIVND (reference sequence). Trimming pared 3 bases from V and 7 bases from J, leaving 19 bases between. This CDR3 region has 16 residues. The CDR3 sequence is CASSIASAGNLNEQFF. In DNA, the CDR3 is TGTGCCAGTAGTATCGCATCCGCAGGGAATTTAAATGAGCAGTTCTTC.

V gene TRBV6-6 combines with J gene TRBJ2-5; TRBD1 agrees at 10 bases. Germline loops: CDR1 MNHNY, CDR2 SVGAGI (reference sequence). The CDR3 length is 15 residues. The junction had 4 bases not matched to a gene; V was cut back by 4 bases and J by 2 bases. The CDR3 coding sequence is TGTGCCAGCAGTTTGACAGGGGGCCCACAAGAGACCCAGTACTTC. This codes for CASSLTGGPQETQYF.

V and J are TRBV18 and TRBJ1-1; D is unclear. Trimming removed 6 bases from V and 3 bases from J, with 8 bases in between. Germline CDR1 is KGHSH and CDR2 is LQKENI. The CDR3 covers 12 residues. CDR3: CASSFGDTEAFF. The CDR3 DNA reads TGTGCCAGCTCCTTCGGGGACACTGAAGCTTTCTTT.

This sequence joins TRBV15 and TRBJ1-5, with D unclear. The CDR3 has 15 amino acids. Per the germline V gene, CDR1 is LNHNV and CDR2 is YYDKDF (reference sequence). The V and J ends lost 0 bases and 4 bases respectively, with 10 bases between them. The CDR3, as DNA: TGTGCCACCAGCAGAGATGCCAGGATGAATCAGCCCCAGCATTTT. Its protein is CATSRDARMNQPQHF.

The V call is TRBV2, the J call TRBJ2-2; 8 nucleotides match TRBD2. Germline assignment: CDR1 SNHLY and CDR2 FYNNEI. J lost 1 base, V lost 7 bases, and 5 bases had no gene match. CDR3 length: 15 residues. CDR3 residues: CASTSGPENTGELFF. The CDR3 DNA follows: TGTGCCAGCACTAGCGGGCCAGAGAACACCGGGGAGCTGTTTTTT.

The chain carries TRBV20-1 and TRBJ2-5; D unresolved. Germline V gene lookup returns CDR1 DFQATT and CDR2 SNEGSKA (reference sequence). The CDR3 consists of 11 residues. With 5 bases removed from V and 5 bases from J, the gap between germline ends came to 9 bases. The CDR3 DNA sequence: TGCAGTGCTGCTACAGTTGAGACCCAGTACTTC. As protein: CSAATVETQYF.

CDR3 coding DNA: TGTGCCAGCAGCCCTAGCGGGACGAACACCGGGGAGCTGTTTTTT. This encodes CASSPSGTNTGELFF. The V and J genes are TRBV7-9 and TRBJ2-2, with TRBD2 identical over 9 bases. The CDR3 is 15 residues long. V lost 5 bases and J lost 0; bases outside the gene matches: 1. The germline CDR1 and CDR2 sequences are SEHNR and FQNEAQ (reference sequence). The full variable domain, with the rest looked up from reference TRBV7-9 and TRBJ2-2, is DTGVSQNPRHKITKRGQNVTFRCDPISEHNRLYWYRQTLGQGPEFLTYFQNEAQLEKSRLLSDRFSAERPKGSFSTLEIQRTEQGDSAMYLCASSPSGTNTGELFFGEGSRLTVL.

V is TRBV10-3 and J is TRBJ2-2; the D gene is possibly TRBD1 (5 bases). The CDR3 has 14 residues. Per the germline V gene, CDR1 is ENHRY and CDR2 is SYGVKD. V was cut by 4 bases and J by 1 base, with 7 bases left in between. CDR3 residues: CAISGQMNTGELFF. CDR3 nucleotide sequence: TGTGCCATCAGTGGACAGATGAACACCGGGGAGCTGTTTTTT.

In this sample, this clone turned up a few times. This chain uses TRBV10-1 with TRBJ1-6; D uncertain. Trimming removed 4 bases at V and 13 bases at J, with 11 bases between. This CDR3 region has 12 residues. Germline V lookup: CDR1 WNHNN, CDR2 SYGVQD (reference sequence). The CDR3 sequence is CASSVTFFPLHF. Written as DNA, the CDR3 is TGCGCCAGCAGTGTGACATTTTTTCCCCTCCACTTT.

V usage is TRBV27 and J usage is TRBJ2-3; D might be TRBD1 (6 bases). The ends were cut back, 1 base at V and 4 bases at J, with 9 bases in the middle. Germline V lookup: CDR1 MNHEY, CDR2 SMNVEV (reference sequence). The CDR3 has 14 amino acids. CDR3 in amino acids: CASSLFGGADTQYF. CDR3 bases: TGTGCCAGCAGTTTATTTGGGGGCGCAGATACGCAGTATTTT.

The chain couples TRBV9 to TRBJ2-6, with D possibly matching TRBD1 (7 bases). The CDR3 has 23 residues. Germline CDR1 is SGDLS and CDR2 is YYNGEE. Trimming removed 2 bases from V and 3 bases from J, with 33 bases in between. The CDR3 loop reads CASSVSQRTWGVTGAGGANVLTF. CDR3 nucleotides: TGTGCCAGCAGCGTCTCCCAACGGACGTGGGGGGTTACAGGGGCCGGTGGGGCCAACGTCCTGACTTTC.

The rearrangement joins TRBV28 to TRBJ2-2; D gene unclear. CDR1 and CDR2 from the germline V gene are MDHEN and SYDVKM. The CDR3 extends over 14 amino acids. V shed 2 bases and J shed 6 bases, with 10 bases lying between them. The CDR3 DNA follows: TGTGCCAGCAGTTTAGTCGTCAGTTCCGGGGAGCTGTTTTTT. This gives the protein CASSLVVSSGELFF.

The chain is built from TRBV4-1 and TRBJ1-4, with TRBD1 matching over 7 bases. The CDR3 length is 16 residues. CDR1 and CDR2 (germline): MGHRA, YSYEKL. With 4 bases clipped from V and 5 bases from J, the junction kept 10 bases outside the gene matches. The CDR3, as DNA: TGCGCCAGCAGCCCCAGACAGGGTCCGGGGAATGAAAAACTGTTTTTT. This sequence encodes CASSPRQGPGNEKLFF.

The rearrangement joins TRBV27 to TRBJ2-7; the D gene is possibly TRBD1 (6 bases). With 2 bases removed from V and 5 bases from J, the gap between germline ends came to 22 bases. The CDR3 is made up of 17 amino acids. CDR1 is MNHEY and CDR2 is SMNVEV in the germline V gene (reference sequence). As DNA, the CDR3 is TGTGCCAGCAGTTTACTTGGTAGTACAGGGTCCGTGGACGAGCAGTACTTC. Translated: CASSLLGSTGSVDEQYF.

Here the CDR3 reads CASSPTSWSTDTQYF. In nucleotides, the CDR3 is TGTGCCAGCTCACCGACTAGTTGGTCCACAGATACGCAGTATTTT. This sequence joins TRBV18 and TRBJ2-3; perhaps TRBD2 as D (6 bases). V dropped 3 bases and J dropped 2 bases, with 12 bases sitting between them. The germline V gene encodes CDR1 KGHSH and CDR2 LQKENI. The CDR3 has 15 amino acids. Looking up the rest from reference TRBV18 and TRBJ2-3 gives the full variable domain: NAGVMQNPRHLVRRRGQEARLRCSPMKGHSHVYWYRQLPEEGLKFMVYLQKENIIDESGMPKERFSAEFPKEGPSILRIQQVVRGDSAAYFCASSPTSWSTDTQYFGPGTRLTVL.

The gene calls are TRBV7-2 and TRBJ2-5; 8 bases match TRBD1. The length of the CDR3 is 15 residues. The germline V gene encodes CDR1 SGHTA and CDR2 FQGNSA. V lost 3 bases to trimming and J lost 7 bases; unmatched junction nucleotides: 10. CDR3 sequence reads: CASSFATGGRGTQYF. Written as DNA, the CDR3 is TGTGCCAGCAGCTTCGCAACAGGGGGACGGGGGACCCAGTACTTC. Supplemented by reference TRBV7-2 and TRBJ2-5, the full variable domain reads GAGVSQSPSNKVTEKGKDVELRCDPISGHTALYWYRQSLGQGLEFLIYFQGNSAPDKSGLPSDRFSAERTGGSVSTLTIQRTQQEDSAVYLCASSFATGGRGTQYFGPGTRLLVL.

This clone was counted between two and nine times. DNA of the CDR3: TGCGCCAGCAGTGACAGGGTGTTGGACACCATATATTTT. Translated, it gives CASSDRVLDTIYF. This chain joins TRBV4-1 and TRBJ1-3; 7 bases line up with TRBD1. CDR3 length equals 13 residues. V shed 6 bases and J 8 bases; nucleotides not matched to a gene: 7. The germline V gene has CDR1 MGHRA and CDR2 YSYEKL.

The chain employs TRBV4-3 and TRBJ2-3, with 10 bases aligning to TRBD2. The CDR3 totals 17 residues. Trimming removed 0 bases from V and 3 bases from J; junction bases left unmatched: 6. CDR1 and CDR2 from the germline V gene are LGHNA and YSLEER. The CDR3 spells CASSQDMSGRGTDTQYF. In DNA form, the CDR3 reads TGCGCCAGCAGCCAAGATATGAGCGGGAGGGGTACAGATACGCAGTATTTT.

This chain joins TRBV6-5 and TRBJ2-7, with a weak D call TRBD2 (5 bases). The ends were cut back, 6 bases at V and 2 bases at J, with 14 bases in the middle. Germline CDR1 MNHEY, CDR2 SVGAGI. CDR3 length equals 14 residues. The CDR3 region is CASRRAGSPYEQYF. CDR3 nucleotides: TGTGCCAGCAGACGGGCGGGCAGTCCCTACGAGCAGTACTTC.

This rearrangement joins TRBV10-1 to TRBJ1-1; 10 bases align to TRBD1. V shed 6 bases and J 1 base; nucleotides not matched to a gene: 5. This CDR3 comprises 15 residues. Germline V lookup: CDR1 WNHNN, CDR2 SYGVQD (reference sequence). CDR3 nucleotides: TGCGCCAGCAGGCGGACAGGGGGACAGAACACTGAAGCTTTCTTT. As protein: CASRRTGGQNTEAFF.

CDR3 bases: TGTGCCAGCAGAACCAGACAGGGGCCCTACGAGCAGTACTTC. Amino acids: CASRTRQGPYEQYF. V is TRBV6-6 and J is TRBJ2-7; 8 nucleotides agree with TRBD1. Per the germline V gene, CDR1 is MNHNY and CDR2 is SVGAGI (reference sequence). Germline trimming cut 6 bases from V and 2 bases from J; bases unmatched to any gene: 6. There are 14 residues in the CDR3.

This clone has just a few counts. Here the CDR3 DNA reads TGTGCCAGCAGCTTGACAGGGGCTGGGGCCAACGTCCTGACTTTC. It yields the protein CASSLTGAGANVLTF. This sequence joins TRBV7-9 and TRBJ2-6; the match to TRBD1 covers 8 bases. CDR1 is SEHNR, CDR2 FQNEAQ, per germline (reference sequence). The CDR3 is made up of 15 amino acids. V shed 3 bases and J 2 bases; nucleotides not matched to a gene: 0.

This clone was observed a single time. The chain has TRBV5-6 and TRBJ2-7, with D maybe TRBD1 (5 bases). Germline loops: CDR1 SGHDT, CDR2 YYEEEE. Trimming shortened V by 0 bases and J by 3 bases, and 7 bases separated the two germline ends. This CDR3 has 13 amino acids. The CDR3 loop is CASSLDRYYEQYF. The CDR3 nucleotides read TGTGCCAGCAGCTTGGACAGGTACTACGAGCAGTACTTC.

The chain joins TRBV6-6 to TRBJ1-5; 7 bases are a match to TRBD1. Germline V gene sequence: CDR1 MNHNY, CDR2 SVGAGI (reference sequence). This CDR3 comprises 14 residues. After removal of 7 bases from V and 3 bases from J, the junction contained 6 bases not matched to a gene. The CDR3 sequence: CASTRDSTNQPQHF. CDR3 sequence (DNA): TGTGCCAGCACCCGGGACAGCACCAATCAGCCCCAGCATTTT.

V is TRBV4-1 and J is TRBJ2-1, with D possibly being TRBD2 (7 bases). Germline V gene lookup returns CDR1 MGHRA and CDR2 YSYEKL. V gave up 3 bases and J gave up 5 bases, with 11 bases separating them. The CDR3 is 14 residues long. DNA for the CDR3: TGCGCCAGCAGCCAGCGGGGGCCAAACAATGAGCAGTTCTTC. Translating gives CASSQRGPNNEQFF.

The chain joins TRBV9 to TRBJ2-1, with TRBD2 matching over 9 bases. Germline CDR1 and CDR2: SGDLS and YYNGEE. V lost 9 bases, J lost 0 bases, and 10 bases stayed unmatched. The CDR3 sequence is 16 residues long. CDR3 protein: CATAAGGGSSYNEQFF. In nucleotides, the CDR3 is TGTGCCACCGCCGCGGGGGGGGGAAGCTCCTACAATGAGCAGTTCTTC.

CDR3 sequence (DNA): TGTGCCAGCAGTGAAGTGGCAGGGGCTGGAGAAAAACTGTTTTTT. Protein: CASSEVAGAGEKLFF. This sequence joins TRBV25-1 and TRBJ1-4; possibly TRBD1 for D (6 bases). Germline CDR1 is MGHDK and CDR2 is SYGVNS. This CDR3 region has 15 residues. Trimming stripped 2 bases from V and 8 bases from J, with 15 bases between.